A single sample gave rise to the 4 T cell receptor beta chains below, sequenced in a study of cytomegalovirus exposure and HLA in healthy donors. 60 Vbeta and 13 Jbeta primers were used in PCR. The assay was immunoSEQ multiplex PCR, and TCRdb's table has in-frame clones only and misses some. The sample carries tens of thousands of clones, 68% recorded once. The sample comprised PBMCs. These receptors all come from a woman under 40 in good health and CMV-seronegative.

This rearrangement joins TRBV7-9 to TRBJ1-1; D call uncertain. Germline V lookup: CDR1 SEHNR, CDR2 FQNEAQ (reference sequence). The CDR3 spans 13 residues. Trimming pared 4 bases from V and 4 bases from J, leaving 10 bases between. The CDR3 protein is CASSYPLGTEAFF. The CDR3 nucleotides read TGTGCCAGCAGCTATCCCCTCGGCACTGAAGCTTTCTTT.

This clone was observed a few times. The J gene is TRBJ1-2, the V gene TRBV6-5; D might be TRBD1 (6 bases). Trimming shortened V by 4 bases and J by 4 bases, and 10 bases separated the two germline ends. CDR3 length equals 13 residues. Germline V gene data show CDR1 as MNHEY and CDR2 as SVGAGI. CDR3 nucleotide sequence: TGTGCCAGCAGTTTACAGGGAATCTATGGCTACACCTTC. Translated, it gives CASSLQGIYGYTF.

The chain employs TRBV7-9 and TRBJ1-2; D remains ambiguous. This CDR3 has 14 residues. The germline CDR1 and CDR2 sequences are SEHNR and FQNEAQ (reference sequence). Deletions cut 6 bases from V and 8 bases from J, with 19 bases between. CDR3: CASRFGPGKVGYTF. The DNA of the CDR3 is TGTGCCAGCAGGTTCGGTCCGGGTAAGGTCGGCTACACCTTC.

CDR3 sequence: CASSLIRGAANTGELFF. The CDR3 nucleotides are TGTGCCAGCAGCTTGATCCGGGGGGCAGCGAACACCGGGGAGCTGTTTTTT. The chain joins TRBV5-6 to TRBJ2-2; D might be TRBD2 (7 bases). The ends were cut back, 1 base at V and 0 bases at J, with 13 bases in the middle. This CDR3 has 17 residues. Germline CDR1 is SGHDT and CDR2 is YYEEEE.